These 4 T cell receptor beta chains originate from one sample sequenced in a study of tumor-infiltrating lymphocytes in primary liver carcinoma. Synthesis of TCR beta cDNA was carried out from approximately 0.55 ug total RNA with a constant-region primer. What produced the TCR beta libraries was three nested multiplex PCR rounds using slightly modified ARM-PCR. Running 10 cycles apiece, the first two PCR rounds relied on TRBV1-TRBV30 forward primers together with a C-beta reverse primer. TCRdb reanalysed the multiplex PCR reads using MiXCR and keeps one entry per CDR3 protein. The table lists roughly 57,000 distinct CDR3 sequences, less than 75% of them singletons. Total RNA and DNA came together from about 21-30 mg of bulk tissue without cell sorting. The sample was liver tumor tissue from sampling region 2. Stated subset: tumor region T2, inferior pole. The receptors were sampled from a man aged 40-49 years with primary liver carcinoma and hepatitis B virus infection.

The chain is built from TRBV10-2 and TRBJ1-5, with unresolved D. Germline-derived CDR1 and CDR2 are WSHSY and SAAADI. The CDR3 is 15 residues long. The V end lost 3 bases, the J end lost 16 bases, and 25 bases lay between the germline ends. CDR3 sequence: CASSEQPYSNQPPHF. The CDR3 bases are TGCGCCAGCAGTGAACAGCCTTATAGCAATCAGCCCCCCCATTTT.

Of note for this clonotype: One end of the junction is discordant with germline, which a read error may explain. This CDR3 reads CVSSRTSGVKTGELFF. The CDR3 DNA reads as TGTGTCAGCAGCCGCACTAGCGGAGTAAAGACCGGGGAGCTGTTTTTT. The chain recombines TRBV11-2 with TRBJ2-2; 8 nucleotides agree with TRBD2. This CDR3 is 16 amino acids long. In germline, CDR1 is SGHAT, CDR2 FQNNGV.

The chain has TRBV29-1 and TRBJ2-1, with a tentative D call TRBD1 (6 bases). Germline CDR1 is SQVTM and CDR2 is ANQGSEA. The CDR3 runs 12 residues. The CDR3: CIARTEGNEQFF. The CDR3 coding sequence is TGCATCGCCCGGACAGAGGGCAATGAGCAGTTCTTC.

This clonotype has just one count. This clone may be a read error of a much larger clone one base away. The missing conserved phenylalanine or tryptophan at the end of this CDR3 makes a read error likely. The chain has TRBV4-1 and TRBJ1-1; D possibly corresponds to TRBD1 (6 bases). Germline-derived CDR1 and CDR2 are MGHRA and YSYEKL. The CDR3 runs 14 residues. In DNA form, the CDR3 reads TGCGGCAGCAGCCATCGGGGGGCGGCGGCTGAAGCTTTCTCT. Residues: CGSSHRGAAAEAFS.